This T cell receptor (beta chain) was recorded in a study of T cells in Graves' hyperthyroidism and ophthalmopathy. Amplification targeted TCR beta CDR3 regions from RNA transcripts. The HTBI set primed first-round TCR CDR3 RT-PCR. TCRdb itself ran the multiplex PCR reads through MiXCR, one entry per CDR3 protein. The sample has approximately 590,000 distinct CDR3 sequences, approximately 15% seen once; the top ten hold around 6.6%. The TCR sequence derives from a woman in her 30s with Graves' hyperthyroidism. Sequencing was done on a sample of blood.

For the CDR3, the DNA is TGTGCCAGCAGCTTTCCAAGGACTAGCGGCTACGAGCAGTACTTC. This sequence encodes CASSFPRTSGYEQYF. The chain has TRBV7-3 and TRBJ2-7; 10 nucleotides line up with TRBD2. This CDR3 contains 15 residues. The junction had 5 bases not matched to a gene; V was cut back by 3 bases and J by 3 bases. Germline lookup yields CDR1 SGHTA and CDR2 FQGTGA.